This is a list of T cell receptor beta chains from one sample in a study of blood T cells in healthy people across ages. TCRdb used MiXCR to reprocess the 5' RACE reads, holding one entry per CDR3 protein. This table has about 1.6 million distinct CDR3 sequences, around 36% appearing once. Material: blood. These receptors were collected from a woman in her twenties or thirties in good health. Each CDR3 is given without its conserved first and last residue. The D gene is left open where the match is weak.

cdr3_aa: SARGRTDQF
v_call: TRBV20-1
d_call: NA
j_call: TRBJ2-1

cdr3_aa: SARQPSYNEQF
v_call: TRBV20-1
d_call: NA
j_call: TRBJ2-1

cdr3_aa: ASSLTDDSYNEQF
v_call: TRBV13
d_call: NA
j_call: TRBJ2-1

cdr3_aa: ASSPSGRYNEQF
v_call: TRBV9
d_call: NA
j_call: TRBJ2-1

cdr3_aa: ASSLRRGDTDTQY
v_call: TRBV7-2
d_call: NA
j_call: TRBJ2-3

cdr3_aa: ASSPGTSGPGTQY
v_call: TRBV27
d_call: TRBD2
j_call: TRBJ2-5

cdr3_aa: ASSKGRADDEQY
v_call: TRBV10-1
d_call: NA
j_call: NA

cdr3_aa: ASSVAGTENTGELF
v_call: TRBV9
d_call: NA
j_call: TRBJ2-2

cdr3_aa: SVPLTGYGYT
v_call: TRBV29-1
d_call: NA
j_call: TRBJ1-2

cdr3_aa: SASNFPGTDTQY
v_call: TRBV20-1
d_call: NA
j_call: TRBJ2-3

cdr3_aa: ASSFARVSNEQF
v_call: TRBV5-1
d_call: NA
j_call: TRBJ2-1

cdr3_aa: SPTAIGGGETQY
v_call: TRBV29-1
d_call: TRBD2
j_call: TRBJ2-5

cdr3_aa: ASSLATGESEQY
v_call: TRBV12-3/TRBV12-4
d_call: NA
j_call: TRBJ2-7

cdr3_aa: ASSLLLGGGATDTQY
v_call: TRBV7-9
d_call: NA
j_call: TRBJ2-3

cdr3_aa: SARARGLSSYNEQF
v_call: TRBV20-1
d_call: NA
j_call: TRBJ2-1

cdr3_aa: ACDTGPYEQY
v_call: TRBV30
d_call: NA
j_call: TRBJ2-7

cdr3_aa: VSQFRATSTDTQY
v_call: TRBV4-1
d_call: NA
j_call: TRBJ2-3

cdr3_aa: ASSWKPDRGDANYGYT
v_call: TRBV5-1
d_call: TRBD1
j_call: TRBJ1-2

cdr3_aa: SAGVVATDTQY
v_call: TRBV20-1
d_call: NA
j_call: TRBJ2-3

cdr3_aa: AWSAGEGTEAF
v_call: TRBV30
d_call: NA
j_call: TRBJ1-1

cdr3_aa: ASSSIAGGDEQY
v_call: TRBV27
d_call: TRBD2
j_call: TRBJ2-7

cdr3_aa: SARMDREPNTEAF
v_call: TRBV20-1
d_call: NA
j_call: TRBJ1-1

cdr3_aa: ASSLRGADTEAF
v_call: TRBV7-9
d_call: NA
j_call: TRBJ1-1

cdr3_aa: ASSLVGQASYEQY
v_call: TRBV11-2
d_call: TRBD1
j_call: TRBJ2-7

cdr3_aa: ASSGGTNSSTDTQY
v_call: TRBV10-1
d_call: TRBD2
j_call: TRBJ2-3

cdr3_aa: ASRTSGHNEQF
v_call: TRBV10-3
d_call: TRBD2
j_call: TRBJ2-1

cdr3_aa: ASRLAEQY
v_call: TRBV2
d_call: NA
j_call: TRBJ2-7

cdr3_aa: ASSLTGFVDTGELF
v_call: TRBV5-1
d_call: NA
j_call: TRBJ2-2

cdr3_aa: ASSQFGQGLIEQY
v_call: TRBV4-1
d_call: TRBD1
j_call: TRBJ2-7

cdr3_aa: ASMTGVETQY
v_call: TRBV30
d_call: TRBD1
j_call: TRBJ2-5

cdr3_aa: ASSLGPVEKETQY
v_call: TRBV11-2
d_call: NA
j_call: TRBJ2-5

cdr3_aa: AISEGLAGVSETQY
v_call: TRBV10-3
d_call: TRBD2
j_call: TRBJ2-5

cdr3_aa: ASSQRDALSGANVLT
v_call: TRBV4-1
d_call: NA
j_call: TRBJ2-6

cdr3_aa: ATSDLGQGLDNEQF
v_call: TRBV24-1
d_call: TRBD1
j_call: TRBJ2-1

cdr3_aa: ASSLGTGVTYNEQF
v_call: TRBV5-4
d_call: TRBD1
j_call: TRBJ2-1

cdr3_aa: ASSKGQVAYEQY
v_call: TRBV21-1
d_call: NA
j_call: TRBJ2-7

cdr3_aa: ASSPGLAGVGPTDTQY
v_call: TRBV5-1
d_call: TRBD2
j_call: TRBJ2-3

cdr3_aa: SASSNSGSLYNEQF
v_call: TRBV20-1
d_call: TRBD2
j_call: TRBJ2-1

cdr3_aa: ASSFLGTANYEQY
v_call: TRBV7-2
d_call: TRBD1
j_call: TRBJ2-7

cdr3_aa: ASSFGLAGGADTQY
v_call: TRBV27
d_call: TRBD2
j_call: TRBJ2-3

cdr3_aa: SARGLAGKYEQY
v_call: TRBV20-1
d_call: TRBD2
j_call: TRBJ2-7

cdr3_aa: AWSLVFNEQF
v_call: TRBV30
d_call: NA
j_call: TRBJ2-1

cdr3_aa: GARDWGQGGAYEQY
v_call: TRBV20-1
d_call: TRBD1
j_call: TRBJ2-7

cdr3_aa: ATFVSGQGRVRETQY
v_call: TRBV28
d_call: TRBD1
j_call: TRBJ2-5

cdr3_aa: SARGLAGGGRETQY
v_call: TRBV20-1
d_call: TRBD2
j_call: TRBJ2-5

cdr3_aa: ASSGRASTEQF
v_call: TRBV9
d_call: NA
j_call: TRBJ2-1

cdr3_aa: ASSPSGGGGYT
v_call: TRBV7-2
d_call: NA
j_call: TRBJ1-2

cdr3_aa: ASSSYWAGGKGYT
v_call: TRBV6-2/TRBV6-3
d_call: TRBD1
j_call: TRBJ1-2

cdr3_aa: SVEVGSLYEQY
v_call: TRBV29-1
d_call: NA
j_call: TRBJ2-7

cdr3_aa: ASSRGSDTQY
v_call: TRBV7-8
d_call: NA
j_call: TRBJ2-3

cdr3_aa: ASTVPGYGDTQY
v_call: TRBV28
d_call: NA
j_call: TRBJ2-3

cdr3_aa: ASSLLAGQGVEQY
v_call: TRBV7-3
d_call: TRBD1
j_call: NA

cdr3_aa: ASSLEGRLSSYNEQF
v_call: TRBV7-8
d_call: NA
j_call: TRBJ2-1

cdr3_aa: ASSYSGQGPADTQY
v_call: TRBV6-5
d_call: TRBD1
j_call: TRBJ2-3

cdr3_aa: ASSPDYVSTGELF
v_call: TRBV7-2
d_call: NA
j_call: TRBJ2-2

cdr3_aa: ASSELQGPNYGYT
v_call: TRBV10-2
d_call: NA
j_call: TRBJ1-2

cdr3_aa: ASSTWRNQPQH
v_call: TRBV27
d_call: NA
j_call: TRBJ1-5

cdr3_aa: AISTGTDSSYEQY
v_call: TRBV10-3
d_call: NA
j_call: TRBJ2-7

cdr3_aa: ASSQVHSNQPQH
v_call: TRBV4-1
d_call: NA
j_call: TRBJ1-5

cdr3_aa: ASSLGTGNSPPH
v_call: TRBV18
d_call: NA
j_call: TRBJ1-6